This passage covers 32 T cell receptor beta chains from one sample sequenced in a study of cytomegalovirus exposure and HLA in healthy donors. The method was immunoSEQ multiplex PCR; TCRdb's version includes in-frame clones alone and lacks a portion of them. Among 150,000 to 200,000 clones listed, 80% to 85% were seen once. The sample taken for sequencing was PBMCs. These receptors were collected from a woman between 18 and 29 years old in good health and CMV-seropositive.

The CDR3 nucleotides are TGCGCCAGCAGTTATGGACAGGGTGCCGGCTACACCTTC. This gives the protein CASSYGQGAGYTF. The rearrangement links TRBV5-1 to TRBJ1-2, with 8 positions matching TRBD1. Germline CDR1 and CDR2: SGHRS and YFSETQ. The CDR3 consists of 13 residues. The V and J ends lost 5 bases and 8 bases, in that order; junction bases with no gene match: 8. Full variable domain (missing parts from reference TRBV5-1 and TRBJ1-2): KAGVTQTPRYLIKTRGQQVTLSCSPISGHRSVSWYQQTPGQGLQFLFEYFSETQRNKGNFPGRFSGRQFSNSRSEMNVSTLELGDSALYLCASSYGQGAGYTFGSGTRLTVV.

The chain links TRBV4-3 to TRBJ1-1; TRBD1 might be the D (5 bases). The V and J ends lost 1 base and 0 bases respectively, with 9 bases between them. This CDR3 is 15 amino acids long. Germline V gene sequence: CDR1 LGHNA, CDR2 YSLEER. The CDR3 sequence: CASSQGQYMNTEAFF. The CDR3 DNA sequence: TGCGCCAGCAGCCAAGGACAGTACATGAACACTGAAGCTTTCTTT.

The chain employs TRBV2 and TRBJ1-2; 7 nucleotides agree with TRBD1. The CDR3 length is 12 residues. The germline CDR1 and CDR2 sequences are SNHLY and FYNNEI. J lost 7 bases, V lost 5 bases, and 4 bases had no gene match. CDR3 sequence (DNA): TGTGCCAGCAGTACAGGGGACCCTGGCTACACCTTC. It codes for CASSTGDPGYTF.

The rearrangement uses TRBV4-1 and TRBJ1-1, with D perhaps TRBD1 (5 bases). This CDR3 spans 15 amino acids. CDR1 and CDR2 from the germline V gene are MGHRA and YSYEKL. The ends were cut back, 4 bases at V and 1 base at J, with 13 bases in the middle. The CDR3 DNA reads as TGCGCCAGCAGCCGAGTTGCGACAGAGAACACTGAAGCTTTCTTT. It specifies CASSRVATENTEAFF.

V is TRBV2 and J is TRBJ2-1; no definite D call. This CDR3 contains 11 residues. Deletions cut 6 bases from V and 6 bases from J, with 6 bases between. Germline V CDR1 and CDR2: SNHLY, FYNNEI. In nucleotides, the CDR3 is TGTGCCAGCAGGAGGAGCAATGAGCAGTTCTTC. Residues: CASRRSNEQFF.

J is TRBJ1-2 and V is TRBV5-4; perhaps TRBD1 as D (6 bases). This CDR3 is built from 15 residues. Germline V gene sequence: CDR1 SGHNT, CDR2 YYREEE (reference sequence). Trimming left V 0 bases short and J 1 base short, with 10 bases between. The CDR3 DNA sequence: TGTGCCAGCAGCTTGGGGGAGGGGGATAACTATGGCTACACCTTC. Amino acids: CASSLGEGDNYGYTF.

The chain is built from TRBV4-1 and TRBJ1-1, with 8 positions matching TRBD1. The germline gives CDR1 MGHRA, CDR2 YSYEKL. The J segment lost 7 bases and the V segment lost 0 bases, leaving 1 base of the junction unmatched. The CDR3 extends over 13 amino acids. The CDR3 DNA sequence: TGCGCCAGCAGCCAAGAAGGACAGGGTGAAGCTTTCTTT. Amino acids: CASSQEGQGEAFF.

This clone is judged medium-sized (0.01 to 0.1%). This sequence joins TRBV19 and TRBJ2-2; the D gene is possibly TRBD2 (6 bases). Germline V gene lookup returns CDR1 LNHDA and CDR2 SQIVND (reference sequence). V was clipped by 10 bases and J by 8 bases, with 14 bases between them. The CDR3 runs 12 residues. The CDR3 region has the DNA TGTGCCACCGAGCGGGTAGAGGGGGAGCTGTTTTTT. Its translation: CATERVEGELFF. The full variable domain, rest sourced from reference TRBV19 and TRBJ2-2, is DGGITQSPKYLFRKEGQNVTLSCEQNLNHDAMYWYRQDPGQGLRLIYYSQIVNDFQKGDIAEGYSVSREKKESFPLTVTSAQKNPTAFYLCATERVEGELFFGEGSRLTVL.

The count of this clone is one. The chain uses TRBV6-1 and TRBJ1-2, with TRBD1 matching over 10 bases. Per germline, CDR1 MNHNS and CDR2 SASEGT. The CDR3 totals 17 residues. V gave up 0 bases and J gave up 6 bases; unmatched junction bases: 10. As DNA, the CDR3 is TGTGCCAGCAGTGAAGCTTGGGGGACAGGGGCGTTCGATGGCTACACCTTC. This translates into CASSEAWGTGAFDGYTF.

The chain couples TRBV6-4 to TRBJ2-7; D gene ambiguous. CDR3 length: 15 residues. With 3 bases removed from V and 2 bases from J, the gap between germline ends came to 14 bases. Germline lookup yields CDR1 MRHNA and CDR2 SNTAGT. The CDR3: CASSEEPGGTYEQYF. The CDR3 coding sequence is TGTGCCAGCAGTGAAGAGCCAGGTGGTACCTACGAGCAGTACTTC.

The CDR3: CASSLATGEAFF. CDR3 coding DNA: TGTGCCAGCAGCTTAGCGACAGGAGAAGCTTTCTTT. The rearrangement links TRBV7-9 to TRBJ1-1, with D perhaps matching TRBD1 (6 bases). CDR3 size: 12 residues. Germline CDR1 SEHNR, CDR2 FQNEAQ (reference sequence). Between the trimmed V and J ends, which lost 0 bases and 8 bases, there was a span of 7 bases.

This chain links TRBV5-1 with TRBJ2-7; 7 positions agree with TRBD1. With V trimmed by 4 bases and J by 7 bases, 14 bases remained unmatched. CDR1 SGHRS and CDR2 YFSETQ come from the germline V gene. CDR3 length: 15 amino acids. In DNA, the CDR3 is TGCGCCAGCAGCCTTGACAGGGCGAAGGTAGGAGAGCAGTACTTC. Its protein product is CASSLDRAKVGEQYF. Drawing the rest from reference TRBV5-1 and TRBJ2-7, the complete variable domain is KAGVTQTPRYLIKTRGQQVTLSCSPISGHRSVSWYQQTPGQGLQFLFEYFSETQRNKGNFPGRFSGRQFSNSRSEMNVSTLELGDSALYLCASSLDRAKVGEQYFGPGTRLTVT.

The chain recombines TRBV4-2 with TRBJ2-6, with D maybe TRBD2 (5 bases). The CDR3 totals 16 residues. Germline values: CDR1 LGHNA, CDR2 YNFKEQ. V was clipped by 2 bases and J by 4 bases, with 12 bases between them. CDR3 in amino acids: CASSQTAGTGANVLTF. The CDR3 DNA reads as TGTGCCAGCAGCCAAACCGCGGGCACCGGGGCCAACGTCCTGACTTTC.

This clone has only one observation. The gene calls are TRBV27 and TRBJ2-7; D is undetermined. The CDR3 covers 14 residues. The germline gives CDR1 MNHEY, CDR2 SMNVEV (reference sequence). Trimming left V 5 bases short and J 4 bases short, with 15 bases between. CDR3 sequence (DNA): TGTGCCAGCAGTCCTGTAGTCTTCTCATACGAGCAGTACTTC. The encoded protein is CASSPVVFSYEQYF.

This chain joins TRBV6-6 and TRBJ1-3; 7 nucleotides match TRBD1. This CDR3 is 14 amino acids long. Germline V gene sequence: CDR1 MNHNY, CDR2 SVGAGI (reference sequence). The junction had 10 bases not matched to a gene; V was cut back by 5 bases and J by 9 bases. The CDR3 sequence: CASSPRQGGGTIYF. DNA for the CDR3: TGTGCCAGCAGTCCCCGACAGGGCGGTGGCACCATATATTTT.

This rearrangement joins TRBV6-1 to TRBJ2-2, with 10 nucleotides matching TRBD1. The CDR3 has 15 amino acids. The V and J ends lost 4 bases and 7 bases, in that order; junction bases with no gene match: 6. Germline CDR1 reads MNHNS; CDR2 reads SASEGT. The chain's CDR3 is CASSGDRGQGGELFF. CDR3 nucleotides: TGTGCCAGCAGTGGGGACAGGGGCCAGGGCGGGGAGCTGTTTTTT.

The chain uses TRBV19 and TRBJ1-2; 7 nucleotides agree with TRBD1. The trim removed 4 bases at V and 3 bases at J, leaving 11 bases unmatched. CDR3 length: 16 amino acids. CDR1 and CDR2 (germline): LNHDA, SQIVND (reference sequence). The CDR3 DNA is TGTGCCAGTAGTACCAAACAGGGGTCTGGATACTATGGCTACACCTTC. The encoded protein is CASSTKQGSGYYGYTF.

J is TRBJ1-3 and V is TRBV5-1; D gene uncertain. V was pared by 3 bases and J by 1 base, with 5 bases between. In germline, CDR1 is SGHRS, CDR2 YFSETQ. This CDR3 has 13 residues. This CDR3 reads CASSSLSGNTIYF. CDR3 DNA: TGCGCCAGCAGCTCCCTTTCTGGAAACACCATATATTTT. The variable domain in full, with the rest retrieved from reference TRBV5-1 and TRBJ1-3, is KAGVTQTPRYLIKTRGQQVTLSCSPISGHRSVSWYQQTPGQGLQFLFEYFSETQRNKGNFPGRFSGRQFSNSRSEMNVSTLELGDSALYLCASSSLSGNTIYFGEGSWLTVV.

The chain is built from TRBV14 and TRBJ1-2; 9 bases fit TRBD1. Per germline, CDR1 SGHDN and CDR2 FVKESK. Trimming cost V 1 base and J 7 bases; bases outside gene matches: 13. CDR3 length: 17 residues. The CDR3 is CASSQGNHWDRALGYTF. The DNA for the CDR3 is TGTGCCAGCAGCCAAGGGAACCACTGGGACAGGGCCCTTGGCTACACCTTC.

The J gene is TRBJ2-7, the V gene TRBV7-5; the table's D gene call, TRBD1, was not cross checked with the DNA. TRBV7-5 is marked as a pseudogene. This CDR3 region has 15 residues. The CDR3 bases are TGTGCCAGAAGCGGAGGGACAGGGAGTAGGAACGAGCAGTACTTC. Protein: CARSGGTGSRNEQYF.

This clone was recorded many times. This sequence joins TRBV6-1 and TRBJ2-2; TRBD1 agrees at 7 bases. The CDR3 runs 17 residues. Germline trimming cut 4 bases from V and 2 bases from J; bases unmatched to any gene: 10. CDR1 and CDR2 from the germline V gene are MNHNS and SASEGT. The CDR3 nucleotides read TGTGCCAGCAGTGCCGGGACAGACCTGTTAAACACCGGGGAGCTGTTTTTT. This gives the protein CASSAGTDLLNTGELFF.

The gene calls are TRBV6-5 and TRBJ1-1; no definite D call. V was pared by 0 bases and J by 6 bases, with 11 bases between. CDR3 size: 14 residues. The germline V gene has CDR1 MNHEY and CDR2 SVGAGI. DNA of the CDR3: TGTGCCAGCAGTTACTCGCTTTCACAGCCTGAAGCTTTCTTT. This translates into CASSYSLSQPEAFF.

This chain joins TRBV19 and TRBJ1-2; tentatively, D is TRBD1 (5 bases). The germline gives CDR1 LNHDA, CDR2 SQIVND (reference sequence). The CDR3 has 15 amino acids. The V gene lost 3 bases and the J gene lost 8 bases, with 19 bases spanning the gap. CDR3 sequence: CASSIEFRANKGYTF. CDR3 nucleotides: TGTGCCAGTAGTATTGAATTCAGGGCTAACAAGGGCTACACCTTC.

This clone came up once. This sequence joins TRBV27 and TRBJ2-7, with 7 bases that match TRBD1. The V gene's germline CDR1 is MNHEY and CDR2 SMNVEV (reference sequence). This CDR3 has 13 amino acids. The ends lost 6 bases at V and 0 bases at J; junction bases unmatched: 2. DNA of the CDR3: TGTGCCAGCAGCCCAGGGGGCTCCTACGAGCAGTACTTC. It codes for CASSPGGSYEQYF.

CDR3 sequence reads: CARKPYEQYF. CDR3 sequence (DNA): TGTGCTAGGAAGCCCTACGAGCAGTACTTC. The V call is TRBV12-5, the J call TRBJ2-7; D unclear. CDR1 and CDR2 (germline): LGHNT, FRNRAP. The CDR3 spans 10 residues. Trimming pared 9 bases from V and 2 bases from J, leaving 5 bases between.

The chain recombines TRBV7-9 with TRBJ2-2, with TRBD2 as a possible D gene (5 bases). This CDR3 is built from 17 residues. The germline gives CDR1 SEHNR, CDR2 FQNEAQ (reference sequence). V lost 5 bases and J 0 bases, leaving 16 bases between the germline ends. In DNA, the CDR3 is TGTGCCAGCAGCCCTCTTTGGGGAGAAACGAACACCGGGGAGCTGTTTTTT. It specifies CASSPLWGETNTGELFF.

V is TRBV6-5 and J is TRBJ1-1; D might be TRBD1 (6 bases). V was clipped by 4 bases and J by 1 base, with 10 bases between them. The CDR3 length is 14 residues. Germline CDR1 and CDR2: MNHEY and SVGAGI. CDR3 in DNA: TGTGCCAGCAGTTCTACAGGGAAGAACACTGAAGCTTTCTTT. Its translation: CASSSTGKNTEAFF.

The genes are TRBV27 and TRBJ1-4; tentatively, D is TRBD1 (6 bases). This CDR3 is built from 15 residues. Trimming shortened V by 2 bases and J by 6 bases, and 13 bases separated the two germline ends. Germline V gene lookup returns CDR1 MNHEY and CDR2 SMNVEV (reference sequence). CDR3 sequence reads: CASSLRGGSDEKLFF. The DNA for the CDR3 is TGTGCCAGCAGTTTAAGGGGGGGCTCGGATGAAAAACTGTTTTTT.

This chain uses TRBV11-2 with TRBJ2-5; TRBD2 matches 7 bases. The CDR3 loop spans 16 amino acids. J was trimmed by 1 base and V by 5 bases; bases with no gene match: 10. Germline CDR1 is SGHAT and CDR2 is FQNNGV. The CDR3 is CASSQIGRGFQETQYF. CDR3 DNA sequence: TGTGCCAGCAGCCAGATAGGGCGGGGGTTCCAAGAGACCCAGTACTTC.

In nucleotides, the CDR3 is TGTGCCAGCAGTTCCCCCAGGACAGGGAGCACAGATACGCAGTATTTT. This encodes CASSSPRTGSTDTQYF. V gene TRBV27 combines with J gene TRBJ2-3; 8 bases map to TRBD1. The CDR3 is made up of 16 amino acids. Germline CDR1 MNHEY, CDR2 SMNVEV (reference sequence). Trimming took 4 bases from V and 0 from J; bases not matched to a gene: 6.

This chain joins TRBV6-1 and TRBJ2-1, with 9 bases that match TRBD1. Germline V gives CDR1 MNHNS, CDR2 SASEGT. The CDR3 is 13 amino acids. Trimming cost V 6 bases and J 7 bases; bases outside gene matches: 4. CDR3 loop: CASRATGGNEQFF. In DNA, the CDR3 is TGTGCCAGCAGGGCGACAGGGGGAAATGAGCAGTTCTTC.

The chain couples TRBV5-1 to TRBJ2-1; 7 nucleotides agree with TRBD1. CDR1 is SGHRS and CDR2 is YFSETQ in the germline V gene. The junction had 8 bases not matched to a gene; V was cut back by 4 bases and J by 4 bases. The CDR3 has 15 residues. CDR3 DNA: TGCGCCAGCAGCCAAGGGGGCGCCGGGTACAATGAGCAGTTCTTC. Translated, it gives CASSQGGAGYNEQFF.